The 15 T cell receptor beta chains below were found in one sample sequenced in a study of blood T cell repertoires in COVID-19. The assay was immunoSEQ multiplex PCR, and TCRdb's table has in-frame clones only and misses some. The sample contains about 160,000 clones, over 75% of which appear only once. The specimen was peripheral blood. The receptors were sampled from a man in his 70s with acute or convalescent COVID-19.

This chain connects TRBV14 to TRBJ1-5; a weak D match, TRBD1 (5 bases). There are 14 residues in the CDR3. V shed 5 bases and J shed 2 bases, with 10 bases lying between them. The V gene's germline CDR1 is SGHDN and CDR2 FVKESK. This CDR3 is CASSAGLRNQPQHF. CDR3 sequence (DNA): TGTGCCAGCAGCGCAGGGTTGCGCAATCAGCCCCAGCATTTT.

This sequence joins TRBV5-4 and TRBJ2-1; 10 bases line up with TRBD2. The CDR3 contains 16 residues. Germline lookup yields CDR1 SGHNT and CDR2 YYREEE (reference sequence). The J segment lost 8 bases and the V segment lost 0 bases, leaving 8 bases of the junction unmatched. The CDR3 DNA follows: TGTGCCAGCAGCTTGGGAGCGGGGGGGCCCAGCGATGAGCAGTTCTTC. Its protein is CASSLGAGGPSDEQFF.

The chain joins TRBV9 to TRBJ1-2; the match to TRBD1 covers 7 bases. The CDR3 covers 15 residues. V was clipped by 3 bases and J by 4 bases; unmatched bases: 9. Germline V gives CDR1 SGDLS, CDR2 YYNGEE. The CDR3 sequence is CASSGAGQQIYGYTF. The CDR3 DNA is TGTGCCAGCAGCGGCGCGGGACAGCAAATCTATGGCTACACCTTC.

The chain has TRBV5-1 and TRBJ2-6; no clear D gene. Germline CDR1 is SGHRS and CDR2 is YFSETQ. This CDR3 has 16 amino acids. Between the trimmed V and J ends, which lost 3 bases and 0 bases, there was a span of 10 bases. CDR3 sequence (DNA): TGCGCCAGCAGCTCCCAGACTCTCTCTGGGGCCAACGTCCTGACTTTC. Translation gives CASSSQTLSGANVLTF.

J is TRBJ1-2 and V is TRBV7-2, with D unresolved. This CDR3 spans 15 amino acids. Trimming took off 2 bases at V and 2 bases at J, with 12 bases between the two ends. The germline gives CDR1 SGHTA, CDR2 FQGNSA. The CDR3 loop is CASSLRTERNYGYTF. CDR3 in DNA: TGTGCCAGCAGCTTAAGAACAGAAAGAAACTATGGCTACACCTTC.

The V gene is TRBV7-9, the J gene TRBJ1-2, with D unresolved. Trimming pared 4 bases from V and 8 bases from J, leaving 11 bases between. The CDR3 contains 12 residues. From germline, CDR1 is SEHNR and CDR2 FQNEAQ (reference sequence). In DNA form, the CDR3 reads TGTGCCAGCAGCTCCGGGAGGCCGGGCTACACCTTC. It translates to CASSSGRPGYTF.

The chain joins TRBV5-4 to TRBJ2-2; D might be TRBD2 (5 bases). V lost 1 base and J 4 bases, leaving 11 bases between the germline ends. CDR1 and CDR2 from the germline V gene are SGHNT and YYREEE (reference sequence). The CDR3 is made up of 15 amino acids. The CDR3 DNA sequence: TGTGCCAGCAGCTTGAGGCTCGGGGTCACCGGGGAGCTGTTTTTT. This encodes CASSLRLGVTGELFF.

This clone showed up just a few times. The chain is built from TRBV15 and TRBJ1-4; 7 nucleotides match TRBD1. CDR3 size: 15 residues. CDR1 and CDR2 (germline): LNHNV, YYDKDF (reference sequence). After removal of 4 bases from V and 8 bases from J, the junction contained 10 bases not matched to a gene. CDR3 loop: CATSTQGGGQEKLFF. The CDR3 DNA follows: TGTGCCACCAGCACTCAGGGTGGGGGACAGGAAAAACTGTTTTTT.

The chain is built from TRBV27 and TRBJ2-1; 8 bases map to TRBD2. Germline-derived CDR1 and CDR2 are MNHEY and SMNVEV (reference sequence). CDR3 length: 16 amino acids. With V trimmed by 4 bases and J by 9 bases, 14 bases remained unmatched. The chain's CDR3 is CASSSRTSLGVSEQFF. DNA of the CDR3: TGTGCCAGCAGTTCGAGGACTAGCTTGGGGGTTAGTGAGCAGTTCTTC.

The chain couples TRBV9 to TRBJ1-1; D is ambiguous. The length of the CDR3 is 13 residues. The germline V and J ends were trimmed by 0 bases and 2 bases, with 5 bases remaining between them. CDR1 is SGDLS, CDR2 YYNGEE, per germline. The CDR3: CASSVVPNTEAFF. The CDR3, as DNA: TGTGCCAGCAGCGTAGTCCCAAACACTGAAGCTTTCTTT.

The chain couples TRBV7-9 to TRBJ2-3; D remains unclear. With 5 bases removed from V and 2 bases from J, the gap between germline ends came to 14 bases. The CDR3 length is 15 residues. CDR1 is SEHNR, CDR2 FQNEAQ, per germline (reference sequence). CDR3 in amino acids: CASSPVGQSTDTQYF. The CDR3 nucleotides read TGTGCCAGCAGCCCCGTTGGCCAGTCCACAGATACGCAGTATTTT.

The chain has TRBV6-5 and TRBJ1-2; 7 bases are shared with TRBD1. The J segment lost 8 bases and the V segment lost 6 bases, leaving 15 bases of the junction unmatched. This CDR3 has 15 amino acids. The germline CDR1 and CDR2 sequences are MNHEY and SVGAGI. The CDR3 bases are TGTGCCAGCAGCAGCGTGGATGAGGGGGCAAGGGGCTACACCTTC. Encoded protein: CASSSVDEGARGYTF.

The chain uses TRBV19 and TRBJ1-2, with TRBD1 matching 8 bases. After removal of 4 bases from V and 8 bases from J, the junction contained 12 bases not matched to a gene. The CDR3 runs 15 residues. The germline V gene has CDR1 LNHDA and CDR2 SQIVND (reference sequence). The CDR3 region is CASSTKTGQGRGYTF. CDR3 sequence (DNA): TGTGCCAGTAGTACTAAAACCGGACAGGGCAGGGGCTACACCTTC. Variable domain in full (rest from reference TRBV19 and TRBJ1-2): DGGITQSPKYLFRKEGQNVTLSCEQNLNHDAMYWYRQDPGQGLRLIYYSQIVNDFQKGDIAEGYSVSREKKESFPLTVTSAQKNPTAFYLCASSTKTGQGRGYTFGSGTRLTVV.

This chain uses TRBV11-3 with TRBJ2-1, with D perhaps TRBD2 (5 bases). Germline V gene lookup returns CDR1 SGHNT and CDR2 YENEEA. This CDR3 comprises 15 residues. Trimming took 1 base from V and 3 from J, leaving 10 bases between them. CDR3 residues: CASSLAEGGYNEQFF. The CDR3 nucleotides read TGTGCCAGCAGCTTAGCGGAAGGAGGCTACAATGAGCAGTTCTTC.

This clone showed up just once. CDR3 amino acids: CASSLRLAEPTDTQYF. In nucleotides, the CDR3 is TGTGCCAGCAGCTTACGTCTCGCGGAGCCCACAGATACGCAGTATTTT. The chain recombines TRBV7-8 with TRBJ2-3; D unresolved. CDR1 is SGHVS, CDR2 FQNEAQ, per germline. CDR3 length equals 16 residues. V lost 2 bases and J lost 2, with 14 bases in between.